This TCR beta chain was obtained from a study of OX40 agonist ivuxolimab in advanced cancers. Generated by immunoSEQ multiplex PCR, the TCRdb table keeps only in-frame clones and is missing some. Among some 80,000 clones listed, around 94% were seen once. This clone was observed once. Germline CDR1 is MDHEN and CDR2 is SYDVKM. V was trimmed by 6 bases and J by 5 bases, leaving 11 bases between them. This CDR3 spans 13 amino acids. This clonotype was sampled from an adult with an advanced solid tumor such as melanoma, head and neck, liver or kidney cancer. The input for sequencing was CD4+ or CD8+ T cells sorted from blood, taken in a trial of the OX40 agonist ivuxolimab. V gene TRBV28 combines with J gene TRBJ2-1; weak D call: TRBD2 (6 bases). The CDR3 bases are TGTGCCAGCAGGTCGAGCGGGCACAATGAGCAGTTCTTC. It encodes CASRSSGHNEQFF.